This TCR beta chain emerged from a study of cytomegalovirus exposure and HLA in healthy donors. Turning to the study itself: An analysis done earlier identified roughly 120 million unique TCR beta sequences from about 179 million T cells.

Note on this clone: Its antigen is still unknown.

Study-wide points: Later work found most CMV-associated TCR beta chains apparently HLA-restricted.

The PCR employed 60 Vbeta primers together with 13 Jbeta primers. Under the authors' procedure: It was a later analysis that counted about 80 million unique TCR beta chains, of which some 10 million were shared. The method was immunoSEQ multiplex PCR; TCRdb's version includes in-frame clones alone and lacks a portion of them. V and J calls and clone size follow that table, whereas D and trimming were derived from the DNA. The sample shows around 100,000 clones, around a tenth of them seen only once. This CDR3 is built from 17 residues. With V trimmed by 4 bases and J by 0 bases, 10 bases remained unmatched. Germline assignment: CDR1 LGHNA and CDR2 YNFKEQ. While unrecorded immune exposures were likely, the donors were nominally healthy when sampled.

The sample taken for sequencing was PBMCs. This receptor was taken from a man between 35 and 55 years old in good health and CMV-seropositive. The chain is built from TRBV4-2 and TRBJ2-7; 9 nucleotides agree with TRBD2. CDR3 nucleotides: TGTGCCAGCAGCCCCCCCGGGATAGCGGGAGACTCCTACGAGCAGTACTTC. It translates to CASSPPGIAGDSYEQYF.